The subject of this entry is one T cell receptor beta chain. No antigen is known for it. The data derive from a study of cytomegalovirus exposure and HLA in healthy donors. Study details: A later analysis reported the roughly 130 validation repertoires used the same platform as the approximately 700 first-cohort repertoires. Findings of the study overall: According to reports, the classifier identified cytomegalovirus status with high specificity and sensitivity. The study flagged some 170 TCR beta chains as cytomegalovirus-associated. Rarity held for most TCR sequences, but there were some public TCRs that occurred in many donors.

Germline CDR1 reads MDHEN; CDR2 reads SYDVKM. The CDR3 is made up of 14 amino acids. Trimming left V 6 bases short and J 0 bases short, with 12 bases between. Data came from immunoSEQ multiplex PCR; TCRdb stores just in-frame clones and leaves some out. This table holds around 63,000 clones, 90% to 96% found once. Sequences were obtained from PBMCs. This TCR was sampled from a woman between 18 and 30 years old in good health and CMV-seronegative. The chain combines TRBV28 with TRBJ2-7; D perhaps matches TRBD1 (7 bases). In DNA form, the CDR3 reads TGTGCCAGCAGACCGCGGGACAGCTCCTACGAGCAGTACTTC. Amino acids: CASRPRDSSYEQYF.